The T cell receptor beta chain under discussion was sequenced for a study of early T cells in non-severe SARS-CoV-2 infection. Study details: The chains were unpaired, and the sequenced material was bulk RNA from unsorted whole blood. Whole-study findings and limits: In VDJdb matching, anti-spike CD8 responses were favored while private and CD4 specificities went missing.

Unique molecular identifiers (one per individual cDNA molecule) were attached. TCRdb re-analysed the 5' RACE reads in MiXCR, keeping a single row per CDR3 protein. The repertoire holds fewer than 30,000 distinct CDR3 sequences, with more than 4% as singletons. This clonotype was detected many times. As yet, its antigen is unknown. The CDR3 consists of 15 residues. Germline V gives CDR1 MNHNY, CDR2 SVGAGI (reference sequence). V was trimmed by 6 bases and J by 4 bases, leaving 19 bases between them. This clonotype was obtained from an adult who was a healthcare worker with PCR-confirmed SARS-CoV-2 infection or an uninfected control (not recorded which). Sequences were obtained from whole blood. The chain carries TRBV6-6 and TRBJ2-7, with D perhaps matching TRBD1 (6 bases). The DNA for the CDR3 is TGTGCCAGCAGCCAGGACCCCAGGGGAATATACGAGCAGTACTTC. It specifies CASSQDPRGIYEQYF.